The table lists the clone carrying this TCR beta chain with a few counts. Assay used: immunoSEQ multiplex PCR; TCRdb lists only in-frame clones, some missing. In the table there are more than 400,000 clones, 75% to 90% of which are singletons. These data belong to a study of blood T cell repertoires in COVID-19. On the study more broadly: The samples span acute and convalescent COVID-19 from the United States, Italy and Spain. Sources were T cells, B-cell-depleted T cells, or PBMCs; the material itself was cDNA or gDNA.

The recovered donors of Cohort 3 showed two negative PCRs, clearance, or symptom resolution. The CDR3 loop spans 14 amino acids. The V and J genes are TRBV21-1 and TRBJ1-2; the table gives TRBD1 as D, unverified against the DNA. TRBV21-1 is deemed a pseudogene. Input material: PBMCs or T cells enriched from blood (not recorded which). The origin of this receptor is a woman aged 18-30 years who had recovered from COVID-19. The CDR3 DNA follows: TGTGCCAGCACTTACAGGGGGCGCATCTATGGCTACACCTTC. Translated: CASTYRGRIYGYTF.